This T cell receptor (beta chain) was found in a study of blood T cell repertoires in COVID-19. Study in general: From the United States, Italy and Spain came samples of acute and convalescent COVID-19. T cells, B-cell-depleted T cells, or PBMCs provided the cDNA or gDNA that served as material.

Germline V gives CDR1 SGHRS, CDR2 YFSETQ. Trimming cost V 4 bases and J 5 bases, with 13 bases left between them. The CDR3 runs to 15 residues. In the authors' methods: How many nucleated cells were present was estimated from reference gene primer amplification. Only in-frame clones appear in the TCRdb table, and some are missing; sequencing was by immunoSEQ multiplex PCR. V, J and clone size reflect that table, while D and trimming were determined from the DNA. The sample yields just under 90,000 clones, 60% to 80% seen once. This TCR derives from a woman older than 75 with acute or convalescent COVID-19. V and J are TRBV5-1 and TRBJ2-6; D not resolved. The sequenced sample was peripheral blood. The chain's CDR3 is CASSPGPERANVLTF. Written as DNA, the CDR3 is TGCGCCAGCAGCCCGGGTCCCGAACGGGCCAACGTCCTGACTTTC.